This is a list of T cell receptor beta chains from one sample in a study of blood T cell repertoires in COVID-19. Profiling relied on immunoSEQ multiplex PCR, and the TCRdb table lists in-frame clones only, not all of them. The table shows 300,000 to 450,000 clones, with approximately 86% occurring only once. What was sequenced was peripheral blood. These receptors were collected from a human donor in a cohort sampled during active COVID-19. The CDR3 runs from the conserved cysteine through the conserved F or W. A D gene is named only where the DNA matches it firmly. The size entry is marked missing in some rows and otherwise reads once, few, many or a size class.

cdr3_nt,cdr3_aa,cdr3_length,j_call,v_call,d_call,clone_size
TGTGCCAGCAGCTTATTAGGGGGGGCCTACGAGCAGTACTTC,CASSLLGGAYEQYF,14,TRBJ2-7,TRBV11-2,-,-
TGTGCCAGCAGTTACTTAATCGACTCCTCCTACGAGCAGTACTTC,CASSYLIDSSYEQYF,15,TRBJ2-7,TRBV6-2/TRBV6-3,-,-
TGTGCCAGCAGTACACGCCGGGGGTCAGATACGCAGTATTTT,CASSTRRGSDTQYF,14,TRBJ2-3,TRBV6-6,-,-
TGCGCCAGCAGCTTGGAACCCACAGGGGTCGGCCACGAGCAGTACTTC,CASSLEPTGVGHEQYF,16,TRBJ2-7,TRBV5-1,TRBD1,-
TGTGCCAGCAGCCTATTACTGGGCCTCATGAACACTGAAGCTTTCTTT,CASSLLLGLMNTEAFF,16,TRBJ1-1,TRBV7-8,-,-
TGTGCCAGTAACAGCCTTACAGGGGGCGCTAACTATGGCTACACCTTC,CASNSLTGGANYGYTF,16,TRBJ1-2,TRBV19,TRBD1,-
TGTGCCAGCAGCTTTAAAATGGGGGGGAGCACAGATACGCAGTATTTT,CASSFKMGGSTDTQYF,16,TRBJ2-3,TRBV7-2,TRBD2,-
TGCGCCAGCAGCCAAGAACCCTCGGAAGCCAGGGAGCAGTACTTC,CASSQEPSEAREQYF,15,TRBJ2-7,TRBV4-1,-,-
TGTGCCAGCTCAAGCTCCCGGGACAGAGTCGCTAATGAAAAACTGTTTTTT,CASSSSRDRVANEKLFF,17,TRBJ1-4,TRBV18,TRBD1,once
TGTGCCAGCAGTTGGGATACAGGTTCCTACGAGCAGTACTTC,CASSWDTGSYEQYF,14,TRBJ2-7,TRBV6-5,-,-
TGTGCCAGTAGTCCGACGGGTAGCTCTGGAAACACCATATATTTT,CASSPTGSSGNTIYF,15,TRBJ1-3,TRBV19,-,-
TGTGCCAGCAGTGAATATCGCTTGGGGCCGGAGTACAATGAGCAGTTCTTC,CASSEYRLGPEYNEQFF,17,TRBJ2-1,TRBV25-1,-,-
TGTGCCACCAGTGGAGGGACTAGCCAAGAGACCCAGTACTTC,CATSGGTSQETQYF,14,TRBJ2-5,TRBV24-1,TRBD2,-
TGTGCCAGCAGCGTCGAGGACAGGGCCTACGAGCAGTACTTC,CASSVEDRAYEQYF,14,TRBJ2-7,TRBV7-4,TRBD1,-
TGTGCCAGCAGCTTCACATCTGGGGGGGAACGAAGCGAAGCCATAAACACAGATACGCAGTATTTT,CASSFTSGGERSEAINTDTQYF,22,TRBJ2-3,TRBV7-8,TRBD2,-
TGTGCCAGTAGTATCGGGAGGCAACTACGCAATCAGCCCCAGCATTTT,CASSIGRQLRNQPQHF,16,TRBJ1-5,TRBV19,-,once
TGTGCCTGTGAGAGAAACACTGAAGCTTTCTTT,CACERNTEAFF,11,TRBJ1-1,TRBV30,-,-